The 14 T cell receptor beta chains in this list originate from one sample, sequenced in a study of Graves' ophthalmopathy and Graves' hyperthyroidism. Scientists amplified the TCR beta CDR3 regions from RNA transcripts. After a first-round RT-PCR with HTBI primers, a second-round multiplex PCR was run. In TCRdb, the multiplex PCR reads were re-called with MiXCR into one record per CDR3 protein. The table lists 150,000 to 200,000 distinct CDR3 sequences, roughly 36% of them singletons. The specimen was peripheral blood. All receptors come from a young man with Graves' ophthalmopathy.

Many counts were recorded for this clonotype. The V call is TRBV28, the J call TRBJ2-5; no firm D call. Trimming took off 4 bases at V and 2 bases at J, with 14 bases between the two ends. In germline, CDR1 is MDHEN, CDR2 SYDVKM. This CDR3 contains 15 residues. The CDR3: CASSSYRELQETQYF. CDR3 nucleotides: TGTGCCAGCAGTTCCTACAGAGAATTGCAAGAGACCCAGTACTTC.

This clonotype was found many times. The CDR3: CASSFRTSGDYEQYF. The DNA for the CDR3 is TGTGCCAGCAGTTTCCGGACTAGCGGAGATTACGAGCAGTACTTC. V and J are TRBV12-3 or TRBV12-4 and TRBJ2-7; TRBD2 matches at 10 bases. The CDR3 extends over 15 amino acids. The V segment lost 3 bases and the J segment 4 bases; nucleotides outside the gene matches: 6.

This clonotype was picked up many times. The chain is built from TRBV4-1 and TRBJ2-5, with D hard to call. In germline, CDR1 is MGHRA, CDR2 YSYEKL. There are 13 residues in the CDR3. Trimming stripped 4 bases from V and 9 bases from J, with 15 bases between. In DNA, the CDR3 is TGCGCCAGCAGCCCAAGACGGTCGACGGCCCAGTACTTC. Translating it yields CASSPRRSTAQYF.

There are many counts of this clonotype. This sequence joins TRBV27 and TRBJ1-2; D is unresolved. Germline assignment: CDR1 MNHEY and CDR2 SMNVEV (reference sequence). CDR3 size: 12 residues. The V end was cut by 5 bases, the J end by 8 bases, with 12 bases between. The CDR3 loop reads CASSPQPPGYTF. The DNA for the CDR3 is TGTGCCAGCAGTCCTCAACCACCCGGCTACACCTTC.

This clonotype was detected ten times or more. The chain recombines TRBV11-2 with TRBJ2-3, with no clear D. The CDR3 length is 16 residues. The V end was cut by 5 bases, the J end by 1 base, with 16 bases between. Germline assignment: CDR1 SGHAT and CDR2 FQNNGV. The CDR3 loop is CASSLIPGLGTDTQYF. CDR3 in DNA: TGTGCCAGCAGCCTCATCCCGGGTCTAGGCACAGATACGCAGTATTTT.

This clonotype was observed many times. The chain couples TRBV12-3 or TRBV12-4 to TRBJ1-3; D call uncertain. CDR3 length equals 15 residues. The V end was cut by 3 bases, the J end by 0 bases, with 9 bases between. The CDR3 loop is CASSFATASGNTIYF. The CDR3 nucleotides read TGTGCCAGCAGTTTTGCGACGGCCTCTGGAAACACCATATATTTT.

The gene calls are TRBV9 and TRBJ1-2; D call uncertain. V was trimmed by 3 bases and J by 1 base, leaving 7 bases between them. The germline V gene has CDR1 SGDLS and CDR2 YYNGEE. The CDR3 loop spans 13 amino acids. The CDR3 coding sequence is TGTGCCAGCAGCGACAACTTTAACTATGGCTACACCTTC. Its translation: CASSDNFNYGYTF.

This clonotype showed up many times. CDR3 nucleotides: TGTGCCAGTAGTATGGGGGGGAGGGGGCCTAAGAACACTGAAGCTTTCTTT. As protein: CASSMGGRGPKNTEAFF. V gene TRBV19 combines with J gene TRBJ1-1, with TRBD1 matching over 7 bases. The CDR3 is made up of 17 amino acids. CDR1 and CDR2 (germline): LNHDA, SQIVND (reference sequence). The ends lost 3 bases at V and 1 base at J; junction bases unmatched: 11.

This clonotype was seen at least ten times. The chain is built from TRBV10-3 and TRBJ2-7; 9 positions match TRBD2. The length of the CDR3 is 18 residues. Germline CDR1 ENHRY, CDR2 SYGVKD. V lost 3 bases to trimming and J lost 0 bases; unmatched junction nucleotides: 12. This chain's CDR3 is CAISDPGGAGGLSYEQYF. The CDR3 DNA follows: TGTGCCATCAGTGATCCCGGGGGAGCGGGAGGCCTCTCCTACGAGCAGTACTTC.

The chain carries TRBV20-1 and TRBJ1-3; D gene uncertain. The germline V gene has CDR1 DFQATT and CDR2 SNEGSKA (reference sequence). The CDR3 length is 14 residues. V dropped 5 bases and J dropped 0 bases, with 11 bases sitting between them. CDR3 coding DNA: TGCAGTGCTCATAATGGTAACTCTGGAAACACCATATATTTT. This gives the protein CSAHNGNSGNTIYF.

V usage is TRBV7-2 and J usage is TRBJ2-6; 7 positions agree with TRBD1. The J segment lost 3 bases and the V segment lost 5 bases, leaving 4 bases of the junction unmatched. The CDR3 extends over 15 amino acids. Germline V gene lookup returns CDR1 SGHTA and CDR2 FQGNSA. The CDR3 spells CASSITGVGANVLTF. As DNA, the CDR3 is TGTGCCAGCAGCATTACAGGGGTTGGGGCCAACGTCCTGACTTTC.

This clonotype was detected many times. The DNA for the CDR3 is TGTGCCAGCAGTCTCCGATCGACGAGCACCGGGGAGCTGTTTTTT. Translated, it gives CASSLRSTSTGELFF. The chain employs TRBV27 and TRBJ2-2; D gene uncertain. Between the trimmed V and J ends, which lost 5 bases and 4 bases, there was a span of 14 bases. The CDR3 consists of 15 residues. Germline V gene sequence: CDR1 MNHEY, CDR2 SMNVEV (reference sequence).

This clonotype was detected many times. The genes are TRBV12-3 or TRBV12-4 and TRBJ2-2; D unclear. Trimming removed 3 bases at V and 10 bases at J, with 9 bases between. There are 12 residues in the CDR3. Written as DNA, the CDR3 is TGTGCCAGCAGTTTGAGCTCCTTGGAGCTGTTTTTT. Translating gives CASSLSSLELFF.

The chain uses TRBV6-2 or TRBV6-3 and TRBJ1-5; perhaps TRBD1 as D (5 bases). Germline V lookup: CDR1 MNHEY, CDR2 SVGEGT. V lost 6 bases and J 5 bases, leaving 14 bases between the germline ends. This CDR3 contains 14 residues. This CDR3 is CASRAGTDYQPQHF. In DNA, the CDR3 is TGTGCCAGCAGAGCAGGGACCGACTATCAGCCCCAGCATTTT.